This T cell receptor (beta chain) came from a study of T cells in Graves' hyperthyroidism and ophthalmopathy. Study-wide background: Peripheral blood samples were taken at initial diagnosis, prior to any treatment. Findings of the study overall: The model foresaw ophthalmopathy a median 6.5 months prior to onset. Most clonotypes expanded in thyroid above 0.001 were likewise present in blood.

This clonotype has a count of ten or more. Its antigen is not identified. CDR3 size: 14 residues. The V end lost 7 bases, the J end lost 3 bases, and 16 bases lay between the germline ends. The germline V gene encodes CDR1 MNHNS and CDR2 SASEGT. Amplified regions were TCR beta CDR3 sequences from RNA transcripts. The primer set for the first-round RT-PCR of the TCR CDR3 was HTBI. TCRdb used MiXCR to reprocess the multiplex PCR reads, holding one entry per CDR3 protein. The sample shows more than 500,000 distinct CDR3 sequences, about 16% of them seen only once. The sequence came from a woman under 40 with Graves' ophthalmopathy. Material for sequencing was blood. The chain links TRBV6-1 to TRBJ2-7; a weak D match, TRBD1 (6 bases). This CDR3 is CASTHRGSLYEQYF. The CDR3 bases are TGTGCCAGCACTCATAGGGGGAGTCTCTACGAGCAGTACTTC.